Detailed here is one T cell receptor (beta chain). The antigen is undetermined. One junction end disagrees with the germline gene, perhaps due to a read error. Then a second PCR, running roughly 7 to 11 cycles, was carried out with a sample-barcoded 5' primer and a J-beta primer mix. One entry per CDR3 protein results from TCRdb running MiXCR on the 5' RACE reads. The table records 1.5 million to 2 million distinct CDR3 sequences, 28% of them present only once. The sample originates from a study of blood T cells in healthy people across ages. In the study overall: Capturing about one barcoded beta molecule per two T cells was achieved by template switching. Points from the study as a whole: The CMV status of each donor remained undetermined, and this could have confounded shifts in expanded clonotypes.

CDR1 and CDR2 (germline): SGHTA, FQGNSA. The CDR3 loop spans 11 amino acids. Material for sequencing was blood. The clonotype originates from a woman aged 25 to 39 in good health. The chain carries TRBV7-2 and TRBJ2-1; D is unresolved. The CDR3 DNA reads TGTGTCAGCAGCCCTCGTTATGAGCAGTTCTTC. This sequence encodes CVSSPRYEQFF.